The clone carrying this TCR beta chain occurred a few times. The data stem from a study of T cells in Graves' hyperthyroidism and ophthalmopathy. Study background: Upon initial diagnosis and before any treatment, peripheral blood was collected.

RNA transcripts yielded amplified TCR beta CDR3 regions. Initially, a first-round RT-PCR of the TCR CDR3 employed the HTBI primer set. MiXCR was run by TCRdb on the multiplex PCR reads, yielding one entry per CDR3 protein. The data contain about 500,000 distinct CDR3 sequences, approximately 14% of them singletons. CDR3 size: 15 residues. Germline assignment: CDR1 GTSNPN and CDR2 SVGIG (reference sequence). V shed 2 bases, J shed 0 bases, and the junction held 4 bases outside the gene matches. Hyperthyroidism in the patients, aged 18 to 65, was newly diagnosed and under 2 months in duration. Uncontrolled infection, other autoimmune disease, pregnancy or lactation excluded patients.

The chain joins TRBV30 to TRBJ1-5; 7 bases line up with TRBD1. The sequence came from a woman under 30 with Graves' hyperthyroidism. The sample was blood. The CDR3 is CAWSRAGGSNQPQHF. CDR3 in DNA: TGTGCCTGGAGTAGGGCAGGGGGTAGCAATCAGCCCCAGCATTTT.